The present T cell receptor beta chain was sequenced within a study of identical twins. The trim removed 3 bases at V and 1 base at J, leaving 5 bases unmatched. CDR1 is DFQATT and CDR2 is SNEGSKA in the germline V gene (reference sequence). CDR3 length equals 15 residues. Healthy Caucasians, and only they, were the donors. Template switching supplied a universal primer site; unique molecular identifiers were carried on the cDNA. TCRdb ran MiXCR on the 5' RACE reads and lists one entry per CDR3 protein. The sample has roughly 490,000 distinct CDR3 sequences; roughly an eighth are singletons. Whole-study findings and limits: Modelling underestimated the level of out-of-frame TCR alpha sharing observed in monozygotic twins.

About this clonotype itself: Its antigen is still unknown.

These data also featured in a second study, about yellow fever vaccine responses in identical twins.

The receptor comes from a young woman in good health. The chain combines TRBV20-1 with TRBJ2-7; 11 bases agree with TRBD2. Sequenced sample: CD4+ T cells sorted from blood. CDR3 in amino acids: CSARELAGVSYEQYF. The CDR3 bases are TGCAGTGCTAGGGAACTAGCGGGAGTTTCCTACGAGCAGTACTTC.